This note documents a single TCR beta chain sequence. What it recognizes is unknown. The sample comes from a study of CD8 T cells in ankylosing spondylitis. A quantitative 5'-RACE method, one with molecular barcodes, was used to make TCR beta libraries. TCRdb analysed the 5' RACE reads with MiXCR anew, one entry per CDR3 protein. The repertoire holds roughly 370,000 distinct CDR3 sequences, 20% to 25% seen once, with 16% in the top ten. Study-wide points: Some motif variants had been reported before (in reactive arthritis synovial fluid and blood). A TCR beta motif of several highly homologous variants appeared characteristic of ankylosing spondylitis blood.

What was sequenced was blood, either unsorted or a sorted T cell fraction (not recorded which). This TCR was recovered from a male donor with ankylosing spondylitis.

The CDR3 DNA reads TGCGCCAGCAGCTTGGATGGGTGGGAGCAGTACTTC. Its translation: CASSLDGWEQYF. This chain joins TRBV5-1 and TRBJ2-7; D remains ambiguous. The V and J ends lost 0 bases and 7 bases respectively, with 8 bases between them. Germline V gene lookup returns CDR1 SGHRS and CDR2 YFSETQ. CDR3 length: 12 residues.